Following are 20 T cell receptor beta chains from one sample sequenced in a study of regulatory T cells in long-lasting Graves disease. Arm-PCR of CDR3 regions and iRepertoire HTBI primers were the basis on which TCR beta libraries were built. TCRdb reprocessed the multiplex PCR reads via MiXCR and lists one record per CDR3 protein. The profile shows around 460,000 distinct CDR3 sequences, 20% to 25% of them singletons. Time point described: persistent/refractory GD, antithyroid drugs over 5 years with positive TRAb. Making the TCR library involved RNA that had been extracted from PBMCs. Sequenced material: peripheral blood mononuclear cells (PBMCs), taken when the disease was refractory, from a patient treated with antithyroid drugs. Receptor source: a female donor with Graves disease.

This clonotype has just a few counts. The chain is built from TRBV7-9 and TRBJ1-6, with D possibly TRBD1 on 5 matching bases. The CDR3 totals 15 residues. Trimming stripped 5 bases from V and 9 bases from J, with 17 bases between. Germline-derived CDR1 and CDR2 are SEHNR and FQNEAQ (reference sequence). The CDR3 is CASSPPQGPASPLHF. CDR3 sequence (DNA): TGTGCCAGCAGCCCCCCCCAGGGTCCGGCTTCACCCCTCCACTTT.

This clonotype was picked up many times. This chain connects TRBV11-2 to TRBJ1-6, with 7 bases matching TRBD1. Unmatched junction bases numbered 5, after V lost 3 bases and J lost 9 bases. The CDR3 has 14 amino acids. Germline V lookup: CDR1 SGHAT, CDR2 FQNNGV. The CDR3 nucleotides are TGTGCCAGCAGCTTGAGGGACAGCGGTTCACCCCTCCACTTT. Translating it yields CASSLRDSGSPLHF. Looking up the rest from reference TRBV11-2 and TRBJ1-6 gives the full variable domain: EAGVAQSPRYKIIEKRQSVAFWCNPISGHATLYWYQQILGQGPKLLIQFQNNGVVDDSQLPKDRFSAERLKGVDSTLKIQPAKLEDSAVYLCASSLRDSGSPLHFGNGTRLTVT.

The V gene is TRBV24-1, the J gene TRBJ2-7; TRBD2 is a possible D gene (6 bases). Germline V gives CDR1 KGHDR, CDR2 SFDVKD. CDR3 size: 16 residues. V was trimmed by 3 bases and J by 2 bases, leaving 16 bases between them. The CDR3 DNA follows: TGTGCCACCAGTGATCCGGGCGGGGACGGCCCCTACGAGCAGTACTTC. Its protein product is CATSDPGGDGPYEQYF.

The J gene is TRBJ1-5, the V gene TRBV6-1; D might be TRBD1 (6 bases). Germline V gene data show CDR1 as MNHNS and CDR2 as SASEGT. This CDR3 region has 15 residues. The ends were cut back, 7 bases at V and 4 bases at J, with 17 bases in the middle. CDR3 protein: CASTRGGRSNQPQHF. The CDR3 DNA reads as TGTGCCAGCACCCGGGGGGGGCGAAGTAATCAGCCCCAGCATTTT.

This clonotype was detected many times. The chain is built from TRBV27 and TRBJ1-4; TRBD1 matches 10 bases. Trimming removed 7 bases from V and 5 bases from J; junction bases left unmatched: 7. The V gene's germline CDR1 is MNHEY and CDR2 SMNVEV (reference sequence). This CDR3 is 15 amino acids long. CDR3 DNA: TGTGCCAGCATGAGCCCGGGACAGGGGAATGAAAAACTGTTTTTT. Protein product: CASMSPGQGNEKLFF.

There are a few counts of this clonotype. V gene TRBV6-1 combines with J gene TRBJ2-2, with D possibly matching TRBD1 (5 bases). Trimming removed 5 bases from V and 3 bases from J, with 7 bases in between. CDR3 length equals 13 residues. Germline CDR1 reads MNHNS; CDR2 reads SASEGT. CDR3 residues: CASSRQYTGELFF. CDR3 bases: TGTGCCAGCAGTCGACAGTACACCGGGGAGCTGTTTTTT.

The chain employs TRBV11-2 and TRBJ2-4; D possibly corresponds to TRBD2 (6 bases). Germline V CDR1 and CDR2: SGHAT, FQNNGV. V gave up 6 bases and J gave up 2 bases, with 11 bases separating them. This CDR3 contains 14 residues. The DNA of the CDR3 is TGTGCCAGCAGTCTGGAGGGGACCAAAAACATTCAGTACTTC. Translation gives CASSLEGTKNIQYF.

This clonotype was detected a few times. The V call is TRBV5-6, the J call TRBJ2-7, with a tentative D call TRBD2 (6 bases). The CDR3 totals 15 residues. Germline V gene data show CDR1 as SGHDT and CDR2 as YYEEEE. V was shortened by 3 bases and J by 4 bases, with 17 bases between the two germline ends. DNA for the CDR3: TGTGCCAGCAGCTACGGGCCGTTCGCGGGATACGAGCAGTACTTC. This codes for CASSYGPFAGYEQYF.

This clonotype was counted many times. The chain carries TRBV20-1 and TRBJ2-7; no firm D call. The V gene lost 3 bases and the J gene lost 2 bases, with 8 bases spanning the gap. Looked up from germline, CDR1 is DFQATT and CDR2 is SNEGSKA (reference sequence). The CDR3 consists of 12 residues. In nucleotides, the CDR3 is TGCAGTGCTAGTTGGCAGACCTACGAGCAGTACTTC. Translated: CSASWQTYEQYF.

This clonotype was observed at least ten times. The chain has TRBV20-1 and TRBJ2-5; D assignment may be TRBD1 or TRBD2 (5 bases each). Germline CDR1 DFQATT, CDR2 SNEGSKA (reference sequence). V lost 0 bases to trimming and J lost 4 bases, with 12 bases between them. CDR3 size: 14 residues. The CDR3: CSARDPLRGETQYF. The DNA of the CDR3 is TGCAGTGCTAGAGATCCACTGAGGGGAGAGACCCAGTACTTC.

This clonotype was picked up many times. This chain connects TRBV28 to TRBJ2-5, with D hard to call. This CDR3 has 13 residues. Between the trimmed V and J ends, which lost 3 bases and 1 base, there was a span of 6 bases. Germline values: CDR1 MDHEN, CDR2 SYDVKM. CDR3 sequence: CASSFRVQETQYF. CDR3 coding DNA: TGTGCCAGCAGTTTTCGTGTCCAAGAGACCCAGTACTTC.

V usage is TRBV20-1 and J usage is TRBJ2-1; D is possibly TRBD2 (6 bases). The CDR3 is 15 residues long. V was cut by 3 bases and J by 6 bases, with 18 bases left in between. Per germline, CDR1 DFQATT and CDR2 SNEGSKA (reference sequence). This CDR3 is CSARARDSWVNEQFF. DNA of the CDR3: TGCAGTGCTAGGGCCAGGGACTCATGGGTCAATGAGCAGTTCTTC.

This clonotype was recorded a few times. The chain recombines TRBV7-9 with TRBJ2-7; a weak D match, TRBD1 (6 bases). This CDR3 is built from 14 residues. The germline CDR1 and CDR2 sequences are SEHNR and FQNEAQ (reference sequence). V was clipped by 1 base and J by 7 bases, with 14 bases between them. As DNA, the CDR3 is TGTGCCAGCAGCTTAGAGGCCCCAGGGGAGGAGCAGTACTTC. This sequence encodes CASSLEAPGEEQYF.

This chain links TRBV6-5 with TRBJ1-1; a weak D match, TRBD1 (5 bases). CDR3 size: 14 residues. The germline CDR1 and CDR2 sequences are MNHEY and SVGAGI. Between the trimmed V and J ends, which lost 6 bases and 4 bases, there was a span of 15 bases. The CDR3 DNA sequence: TGTGCCAGCAGGTACCGACAGAAAATCACTGAAGCTTTCTTT. Residues: CASRYRQKITEAFF.

At least ten counts were recorded for this clonotype. The CDR3 loop is CASSSRSTGQTSYEQYF. The CDR3 coding sequence is TGTGCCAGCAGCTCGCGATCGACAGGCCAGACCTCCTACGAGCAGTACTTC. The gene calls are TRBV7-9 and TRBJ2-7; the D gene is possibly TRBD1 (6 bases). Per the germline V gene, CDR1 is SEHNR and CDR2 is FQNEAQ (reference sequence). The CDR3 runs 17 residues. V lost 4 bases to trimming and J lost 0 bases, with 19 bases between them.

This chain connects TRBV29-1 to TRBJ2-2; 7 nucleotides agree with TRBD1. CDR1 is SQVTM, CDR2 ANQGSEA, per germline. V lost 6 bases and J lost 6; bases outside the gene matches: 7. The CDR3 is 13 residues long. CDR3 protein: CSVDRDVSGELFF. CDR3 DNA: TGCAGCGTCGACAGGGACGTATCCGGGGAGCTGTTTTTT.

A word on this clonotype: At one of its ends the junction is not consistent with the germline gene, which may arise from a read error. This chain connects TRBV29-1 to TRBJ1-2; 7 bases align to TRBD1. Germline lookup yields CDR1 SQVTM and CDR2 ANQGSEA. The CDR3 totals 12 residues. The CDR3 DNA follows: TGCAACGTTGATGGGGACAGCTATGGCTACACCTTC. It yields the protein CNVDGDSYGYTF.

This clonotype was recorded at least ten times. J is TRBJ2-7 and V is TRBV12-3 or TRBV12-4; the match to TRBD2 covers 7 bases. The CDR3 is 15 residues long. V gave up 6 bases and J gave up 0 bases; unmatched junction bases: 8. The CDR3 DNA follows: TGTGCCAGCAGACAAAGCGGGGATACCTCCTACGAGCAGTACTTC. Its translation: CASRQSGDTSYEQYF.

The rearrangement uses TRBV29-1 and TRBJ2-7, with TRBD2 matching over 11 bases. CDR3 length: 14 amino acids. CDR1 and CDR2 from the germline V gene are SQVTM and ANQGSEA. The V segment lost 6 bases and the J segment 0 bases; nucleotides outside the gene matches: 4. CDR3 sequence reads: CSVGTSGFSYEQYF. The CDR3 DNA reads TGCAGCGTGGGGACTAGCGGTTTCTCCTACGAGCAGTACTTC.

In this sample, this clonotype turned up many times. The V gene is TRBV2, the J gene TRBJ1-1; D is unclear. This CDR3 spans 14 amino acids. The germline V gene encodes CDR1 SNHLY and CDR2 FYNNEI. Trimming removed 7 bases from V and 5 bases from J, with 17 bases in between. In nucleotides, the CDR3 is TGTGCCAGCAAACTTCTATGGGGTAATACTGAAGCTTTCTTT. Protein sequence: CASKLLWGNTEAFF.